The rows below give T cell receptor beta chains drawn from one sample of a study of metastatic and nonmetastatic thyroid tumors. MiXCR reprocessed the PCR reads for TCRdb. The table includes about 92,000 clones, about 15% detected once. The sample consisted of blood. These receptors all come from a female donor with papillary thyroid cancer or a benign thyroid nodule (not recorded which). Some clones in this sample may be carry-over from other donors' samples. Both conserved end residues are part of each CDR3.

V gene: TRBV20-1
J gene: TRBJ1-2
CDR3 protein: CSALQGIIDGYTF

V gene: TRBV3-1
J gene: TRBJ2-5
CDR3 protein: CASSETGTRYQETQYF

V gene: TRBV4-1
J gene: TRBJ2-3
CDR3 protein: CASSHGQDSTDTQYF

V gene: TRBV30
J gene: TRBJ1-2
CDR3 protein: CAWSFPGYPYGYTF

V gene: TRBV10-3
J gene: TRBJ1-2
CDR3 protein: CAISQYYGYTF

V gene: TRBV5-1
J gene: TRBJ2-7
CDR3 protein: CASSLGGGSPYEQYF

V gene: TRBV27
J gene: TRBJ1-1
CDR3 protein: CASSLIVTTEAFF

V gene: TRBV12-3/TRBV12-4
J gene: TRBJ1-1
CDR3 protein: CASSLIFGRNTEAFF

V gene: TRBV6-5
J gene: TRBJ1-1
CDR3 protein: CASSFLGTGGGGTEAFF

V gene: TRBV6-5
J gene: TRBJ2-7
CDR3 protein: CASSYSTLGGYEQYF

V gene: TRBV4-1
J gene: TRBJ1-3
CDR3 protein: CASSQASAVANTIYF

V gene: TRBV3-1
J gene: TRBJ2-7
CDR3 protein: CASSQVRGEQYF

V gene: TRBV20-1
J gene: TRBJ2-3
CDR3 protein: CSATPARGRPQGTQYF

V gene: TRBV14
J gene: TRBJ1-1
CDR3 protein: CASSHGNYRGMNTEAFF

V gene: TRBV7-6
J gene: TRBJ2-1
CDR3 protein: CASSLLAPLRTAYNEQFF

V gene: TRBV30
J gene: TRBJ2-1
CDR3 protein: CAWSEPRNSLYNEQFF

V gene: TRBV29-1
J gene: TRBJ1-4
CDR3 protein: CSVEERQGGEKLFF

V gene: TRBV2
J gene: TRBJ1-5
CDR3 protein: CASRARDRRKDQPQHF

V gene: TRBV20-1
J gene: TRBJ2-1
CDR3 protein: CSAGRDRDYNEQFF

V gene: TRBV28
J gene: TRBJ1-3
CDR3 protein: CASFRDRGGLGGNTIYF

V gene: TRBV11-2
J gene: TRBJ2-3
CDR3 protein: CASSSDGLPTDTQYF

V gene: TRBV11-2
J gene: TRBJ2-2
CDR3 protein: CASSLDLDRENTGELFF

V gene: TRBV7-6
J gene: TRBJ2-7
CDR3 protein: CASSPRQGIHEQYF

V gene: TRBV28
J gene: TRBJ1-3
CDR3 protein: CASGGILATGNTIYF

V gene: TRBV20-1
J gene: TRBJ1-5
CDR3 protein: CSSSGGPNQPHHF

V gene: TRBV28
J gene: TRBJ2-5
CDR3 protein: CASRGESRGGFQETQYF

V gene: TRBV5-1
J gene: TRBJ2-1
CDR3 protein: CASSLSGRGAHSYNEQFF

V gene: TRBV6-1
J gene: TRBJ1-3
CDR3 protein: CASSTRTLISGNTRYF

V gene: TRBV29-1
J gene: TRBJ2-3
CDR3 protein: CSVSIRGRTDTQYF

V gene: TRBV6-2/TRBV6-3
J gene: TRBJ1-2
CDR3 protein: CASSRLGGSYGYTF

V gene: TRBV4-2
J gene: TRBJ2-5
CDR3 protein: CASSQRLAGQETQYF

V gene: TRBV30
J gene: TRBJ1-6
CDR3 protein: CASSSPPGVPPLHF

V gene: TRBV20-1
J gene: TRBJ1-1
CDR3 protein: CSARDRTRAGTEAFF

V gene: TRBV5-1
J gene: TRBJ1-1
CDR3 protein: CASSLRQGEAFF

V gene: TRBV28
J gene: TRBJ2-2
CDR3 protein: CASIAGAKNTGELFF

V gene: TRBV12-3/TRBV12-4
J gene: TRBJ2-2
CDR3 protein: CASSRDHVRELFF

V gene: TRBV5-1
J gene: TRBJ2-5
CDR3 protein: CASTPVWGETQYF

V gene: TRBV20-1
J gene: TRBJ2-1
CDR3 protein: CSGFSWACYNEQFF

V gene: TRBV5-1
J gene: TRBJ1-1
CDR3 protein: CASSFGQGGSLAEAFF

V gene: TRBV20-1
J gene: TRBJ2-1
CDR3 protein: CSARDPRFAGENNEQFF

V gene: TRBV27
J gene: TRBJ1-5
CDR3 protein: CASKFGPNQPQHF

V gene: TRBV19
J gene: TRBJ2-7
CDR3 protein: CASARGSSYEQYF

V gene: TRBV6-5
J gene: TRBJ2-3
CDR3 protein: CASRAVPGHCRGADTQYF

V gene: TRBV25-1
J gene: TRBJ1-6
CDR3 protein: CASSVGGQINSPLHF

V gene: TRBV20-1
J gene: TRBJ2-1
CDR3 protein: CSAPLSGGTWFEQFF

V gene: TRBV19
J gene: TRBJ1-5
CDR3 protein: CSSILGGSNQPQHF

V gene: TRBV20-1
J gene: TRBJ1-5
CDR3 protein: CSARDKHGPDQPQHF

V gene: TRBV19
J gene: TRBJ1-3
CDR3 protein: CASSILTGAGNTIYF

V gene: TRBV19
J gene: TRBJ1-3
CDR3 protein: CASSIVQLSGNTIYF

V gene: TRBV2
J gene: TRBJ2-1
CDR3 protein: CASSPWTGRDEQFF

V gene: TRBV5-6
J gene: TRBJ1-3
CDR3 protein: CASSLGGTSGNTIYF

V gene: TRBV6-5
J gene: TRBJ1-5
CDR3 protein: CASSHPYSQPQHF

V gene: TRBV5-1
J gene: TRBJ2-7
CDR3 protein: CASSPPGASYEQYF

V gene: TRBV5-6
J gene: TRBJ2-1
CDR3 protein: CASSGGTGTSEYNEQFF

V gene: TRBV3-1
J gene: TRBJ1-1
CDR3 protein: CASSQARGLSNTEAFF

V gene: TRBV4-2
J gene: TRBJ2-1
CDR3 protein: CASSQDPSGGNEQFF

V gene: TRBV30
J gene: TRBJ1-1
CDR3 protein: CAWSERHEAFF

V gene: TRBV28
J gene: TRBJ1-2
CDR3 protein: CASSLNPMSNYGYTF

V gene: TRBV2
J gene: TRBJ1-3
CDR3 protein: CASSESGFEGNTIYF

V gene: TRBV27
J gene: TRBJ1-2
CDR3 protein: CANSLVPAGGGTYCYTF